Listed here are 8 T cell receptor beta chains from one sample, sequenced in a study of OX40 agonist ivuxolimab in advanced cancers. The method behind the library was the immunoSEQ multiplex PCR assay. Not all clones reach the TCRdb copy of this immuneACCESS table, which keeps in-frame sequences only. Checked studies attribute under half of the gap to unresolved V genes and leave the rest unexplained. This sample comprises some 46,000 clones, over 90% of them detected only once. Approximately 11% of the sample lies in the top ten. Source: CD4+ or CD8+ T cells sorted from blood, taken in a trial of the OX40 agonist ivuxolimab. These receptors were obtained from an adult with an advanced solid tumor such as melanoma, head and neck, liver or kidney cancer.

This chain joins TRBV30 and TRBJ2-1, with 9 nucleotides matching TRBD1. CDR3 length: 15 residues. V was clipped by 6 bases and J by 1 base; unmatched bases: 7. Germline V gives CDR1 GTSNPN, CDR2 SVGIG (reference sequence). The CDR3: CACPLGTGSYNEQFF. CDR3 coding DNA: TGTGCCTGCCCCCTCGGGACAGGGTCCTACAATGAGCAGTTCTTC.

The chain employs TRBV5-6 and TRBJ2-3; 10 nucleotides match TRBD1. CDR3 size: 16 residues. The trim removed 3 bases at V and 4 bases at J, leaving 8 bases unmatched. CDR1 SGHDT and CDR2 YYEEEE come from the germline V gene. CDR3 bases: TGTGCCAGCAGCTACCGGGACAGGGGTTTCGCAGATACGCAGTATTTT. This encodes CASSYRDRGFADTQYF.

The chain uses TRBV7-9 and TRBJ2-7; D possibly corresponds to TRBD1 (5 bases). V dropped 6 bases and J dropped 6 bases, with 15 bases sitting between them. The CDR3 has 13 amino acids. From germline, CDR1 is SEHNR and CDR2 FQNEAQ (reference sequence). The CDR3 region is CASRNSGAPEQYF. In DNA, the CDR3 is TGTGCCAGCAGAAACTCTGGGGCCCCCGAGCAGTACTTC.

The chain joins TRBV28 to TRBJ1-2, with D tentatively TRBD1 (6 bases). CDR1 and CDR2 from the germline V gene are MDHEN and SYDVKM. The germline V and J ends were trimmed by 2 bases and 5 bases, with 9 bases remaining between them. The CDR3 sequence is 13 residues long. CDR3 in DNA: TGTGCCAGCAGTTTACAGGGGAGGTATGGCTACACCTTC. Protein product: CASSLQGRYGYTF.

The CDR3 reads CASSRGRGGSRGNEQFF. Here the CDR3 DNA reads TGTGCCAGTAGTAGGGGTAGGGGCGGGAGTCGAGGAAATGAGCAGTTCTTC. The rearrangement uses TRBV19 and TRBJ2-1, with 7 bases matching TRBD2. From germline, CDR1 is LNHDA and CDR2 SQIVND (reference sequence). The V and J ends lost 4 bases and 7 bases, in that order; junction bases with no gene match: 16. The CDR3 covers 17 residues. Using reference TRBV19 and TRBJ2-1 for the parts outside the CDR3, the full variable domain is DGGITQSPKYLFRKEGQNVTLSCEQNLNHDAMYWYRQDPGQGLRLIYYSQIVNDFQKGDIAEGYSVSREKKESFPLTVTSAQKNPTAFYLCASSRGRGGSRGNEQFFGPGTRLTVL.

The J gene is TRBJ2-7, the V gene TRBV7-9; 10 nucleotides align to TRBD2. CDR1 is SEHNR, CDR2 FQNEAQ, per germline (reference sequence). The CDR3 length is 15 residues. The ends lost 4 bases at V and 3 bases at J; junction bases unmatched: 6. CDR3 sequence: CASSSPLAGIYEQYF. The CDR3 bases are TGTGCCAGCAGCTCGCCACTAGCGGGGATCTACGAGCAGTACTTC.

The chain couples TRBV2 to TRBJ2-2, with D tentatively TRBD2 (6 bases). Looked up from germline, CDR1 is SNHLY and CDR2 is FYNNEI. The CDR3 is 14 residues long. V was shortened by 6 bases and J by 3 bases, with 11 bases between the two germline ends. The CDR3 loop reads CASRSGLDTGELFF. CDR3 sequence (DNA): TGTGCCAGCAGGTCGGGACTGGACACCGGGGAGCTGTTTTTT.

This rearrangement joins TRBV27 to TRBJ2-6, with D unresolved. Germline V gene sequence: CDR1 MNHEY, CDR2 SMNVEV (reference sequence). V gave up 8 bases and J gave up 0 bases, with 2 bases separating them. The length of the CDR3 is 12 residues. The DNA of the CDR3 is TGTGCCAGCTGCTCTGGGGCCAACGTCCTGACTTTC. Translation: CASCSGANVLTF.